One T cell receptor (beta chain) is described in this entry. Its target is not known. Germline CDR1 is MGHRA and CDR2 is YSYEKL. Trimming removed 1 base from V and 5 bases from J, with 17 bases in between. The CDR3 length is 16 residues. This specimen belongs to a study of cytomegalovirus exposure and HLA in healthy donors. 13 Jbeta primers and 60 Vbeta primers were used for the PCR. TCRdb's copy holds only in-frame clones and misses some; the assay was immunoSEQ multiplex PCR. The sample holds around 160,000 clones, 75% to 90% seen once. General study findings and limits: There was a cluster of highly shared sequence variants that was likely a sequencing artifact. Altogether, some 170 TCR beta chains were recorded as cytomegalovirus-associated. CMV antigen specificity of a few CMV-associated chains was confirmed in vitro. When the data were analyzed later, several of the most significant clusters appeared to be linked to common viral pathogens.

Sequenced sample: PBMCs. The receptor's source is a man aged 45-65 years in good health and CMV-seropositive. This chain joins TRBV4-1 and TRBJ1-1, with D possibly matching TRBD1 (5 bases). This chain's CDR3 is CASSQGIRRGGTEAFF. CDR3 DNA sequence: TGCGCCAGCAGCCAAGGGATCAGGAGGGGCGGGACTGAAGCTTTCTTT.